This T cell receptor (beta chain) is from a study of monozygotic twins with inflammatory bowel disease. Broader study findings: Twins with IBD had fewer clonotypes in common with others than healthy twins, particularly during disease activity. It was in IBD patients that TCRbeta diversity (inverse Simpson) was lower than in healthy co-twins.

Each UMI harboured a 6-nucleotide sample barcode and was appended via template switching. TCRdb reprocessed the 5' RACE reads and keeps a single row for each CDR3 protein, giving no DNA. Here the sample table reports fewer than 550,000 distinct CDR3 sequences. No T cells were sorted before total RNA was taken from whole blood. Looked up from germline, CDR1 is SGDLS and CDR2 is YYNGEE. This CDR3 contains 17 residues. As regards this clonotype: The target antigen is unknown.

V and J are TRBV9 and TRBJ2-3; no DNA is available, so the TRBD1 call from TCRdb remains unchecked. The sequence was collected from a human donor with ulcerative colitis or Crohn's disease, or a healthy co-twin of an affected twin (not recorded which). Sequencing input: blood. CDR3 residues: CASSEAPTGSGPDTQYF.